One sample yielded the 5 T cell receptor beta chains listed below, sequenced in a study of beta chain features in type 1 diabetes. Expressed TCRB transcripts were sequenced, since all the RNA that had been isolated was reverse transcribed. Method: immunoSEQ multiplex PCR; TCRdb's copy keeps in-frame clones and lacks some. The data show approximately 250,000 clones, over 8.5% seen once. The source material was naive CD4+ T cells from blood. The origin of the receptors is a woman in her late teens or twenties in good health.

This chain connects TRBV5-1 to TRBJ2-5, with 11 positions matching TRBD1. J gave up 4 bases and V 3 bases, and 5 bases lay outside the gene matches. The germline CDR1 and CDR2 sequences are SGHRS and YFSETQ. The CDR3 covers 15 residues. The CDR3 nucleotides are TGCGCCAGCAGCTCTTCCGGGACAGGGGGAGAGACCCAGTACTTC. Protein product: CASSSSGTGGETQYF. Complete variable domain (other parts from reference TRBV5-1 and TRBJ2-5): KAGVTQTPRYLIKTRGQQVTLSCSPISGHRSVSWYQQTPGQGLQFLFEYFSETQRNKGNFPGRFSGRQFSNSRSEMNVSTLELGDSALYLCASSSSGTGGETQYFGPGTRLLVL.

The chain carries TRBV10-3 and TRBJ1-2, with 7 bases aligning to TRBD1. The CDR3 sequence is 15 residues long. The junction had 13 bases not matched to a gene; V was cut back by 8 bases and J by 4 bases. Germline V gene data show CDR1 as ENHRY and CDR2 as SYGVKD. CDR3 DNA sequence: TGTGCCATCGGCGGTGACGCAGGGGGGAGCTATGGCTACACCTTC. It translates to CAIGGDAGGSYGYTF.

This clone appeared a few times. J is TRBJ2-7 and V is TRBV30, with D tentatively TRBD1 (7 bases). V was pared by 0 bases and J by 7 bases, with 22 bases between. In germline, CDR1 is GTSNPN, CDR2 SVGIG (reference sequence). This CDR3 spans 16 amino acids. The CDR3 is CAWSVLPQGGPGEQYF. The CDR3 region has the DNA TGTGCCTGGAGTGTCCTTCCCCAGGGGGGCCCAGGGGAGCAGTACTTC.

This chain uses TRBV30 with TRBJ1-3; 9 nucleotides agree with TRBD1. V dropped 5 bases and J dropped 1; count of bases not matched to a gene: 6. Germline CDR1 is GTSNPN and CDR2 is SVGIG (reference sequence). This CDR3 comprises 15 residues. This CDR3 is CAWSTGTGSGNTIYF. The CDR3 coding sequence is TGTGCCTGGTCGACAGGGACAGGGTCTGGAAACACCATATATTTT. Full variable domain (remainder filled in from reference TRBV30 and TRBJ1-3): SQTIHQWPATLVQPVGSPLSLECTVEGTSNPNLYWYRQAAGRGLQLLFYSVGIGQISSEVPQNLSASRPQDRQFILSSKKLLLSDSGFYLCAWSTGTGSGNTIYFGEGSWLTVV.

This clone came up a few times. The chain couples TRBV7-2 to TRBJ2-4, with 8 positions matching TRBD2. This CDR3 is 15 amino acids long. V gave up 0 bases and J gave up 5 bases; unmatched junction bases: 3. CDR1 is SGHTA and CDR2 is FQGNSA in the germline V gene. Written as DNA, the CDR3 is TGTGCCAGCAGCTTAGCCAGCGGGAGCGAAAACATTCAGTACTTC. Translation gives CASSLASGSENIQYF.